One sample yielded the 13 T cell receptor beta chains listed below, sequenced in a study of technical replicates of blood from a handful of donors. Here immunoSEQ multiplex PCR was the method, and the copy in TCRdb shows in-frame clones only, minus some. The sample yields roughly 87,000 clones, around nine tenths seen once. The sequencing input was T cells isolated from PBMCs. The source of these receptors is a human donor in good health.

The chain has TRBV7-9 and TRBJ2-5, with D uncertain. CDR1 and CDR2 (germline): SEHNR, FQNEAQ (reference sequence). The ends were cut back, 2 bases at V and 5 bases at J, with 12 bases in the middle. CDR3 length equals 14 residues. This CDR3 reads CASSLSRSSETQYF. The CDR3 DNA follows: TGTGCCAGCAGCTTATCACGTAGCTCGGAGACCCAGTACTTC.

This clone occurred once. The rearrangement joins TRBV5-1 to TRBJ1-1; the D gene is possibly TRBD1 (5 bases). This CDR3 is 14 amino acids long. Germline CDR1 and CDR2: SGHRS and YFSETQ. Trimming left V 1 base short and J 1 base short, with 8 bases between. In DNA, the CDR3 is TGCGCCAGCAGCTTGTGGACACAGAACACTGAAGCTTTCTTT. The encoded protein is CASSLWTQNTEAFF.

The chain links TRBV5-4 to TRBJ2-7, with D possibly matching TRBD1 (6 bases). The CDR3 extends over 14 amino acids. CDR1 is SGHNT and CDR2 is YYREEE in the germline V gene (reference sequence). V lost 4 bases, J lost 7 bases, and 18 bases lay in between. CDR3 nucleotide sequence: TGTGCCAGCAGCACAGGGAAATTTCCGCAAGAGCAGTACTTC. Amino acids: CASSTGKFPQEQYF.

The CDR3 sequence is CASRPIGTSGTRTDTQYF. The CDR3 nucleotides are TGTGCCAGCAGGCCAATCGGGACTAGCGGGACGCGCACAGATACGCAGTATTTT. V is TRBV14 and J is TRBJ2-3; TRBD2 aligns across 13 bases. V was pared by 6 bases and J by 1 base, with 10 bases of the junction left unmatched. Looked up from germline, CDR1 is SGHDN and CDR2 is FVKESK. The CDR3 loop spans 18 amino acids.

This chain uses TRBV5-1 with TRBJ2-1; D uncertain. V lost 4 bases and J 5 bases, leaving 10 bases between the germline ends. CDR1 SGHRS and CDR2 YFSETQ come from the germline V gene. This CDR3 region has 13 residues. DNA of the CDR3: TGCGCCAGCAGCAGTAGGAGTCACAATGAGCAGTTCTTC. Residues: CASSSRSHNEQFF.

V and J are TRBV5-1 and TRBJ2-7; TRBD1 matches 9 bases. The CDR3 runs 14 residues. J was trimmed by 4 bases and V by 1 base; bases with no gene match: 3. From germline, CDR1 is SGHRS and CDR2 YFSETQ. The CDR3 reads CASSLSGTGYEQYF. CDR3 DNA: TGCGCCAGCAGCTTGTCTGGGACAGGGTACGAGCAGTACTTC.

The CDR3 coding sequence is TGTGCCAGTAGTATCAGTCCCTACAATGAGCAGTTCTTC. Translating gives CASSISPYNEQFF. This chain connects TRBV19 to TRBJ2-1; D unresolved. There are 13 residues in the CDR3. In germline, CDR1 is LNHDA, CDR2 SQIVND (reference sequence). Trimming pared 3 bases from V and 2 bases from J, leaving 5 bases between.

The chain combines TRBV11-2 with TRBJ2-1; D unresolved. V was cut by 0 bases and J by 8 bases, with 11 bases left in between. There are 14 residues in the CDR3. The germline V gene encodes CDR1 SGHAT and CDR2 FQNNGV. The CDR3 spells CASSLEFTSDEQFF. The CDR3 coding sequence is TGTGCCAGCAGCTTAGAGTTTACCAGTGATGAGCAGTTCTTC.

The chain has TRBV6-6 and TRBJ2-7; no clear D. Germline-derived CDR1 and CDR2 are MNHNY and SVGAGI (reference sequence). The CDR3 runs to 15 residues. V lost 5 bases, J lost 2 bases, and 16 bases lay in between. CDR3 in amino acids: CASSLGPNPPYEQYF. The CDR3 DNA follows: TGTGCCAGCAGTCTGGGCCCCAACCCCCCCTACGAGCAGTACTTC.

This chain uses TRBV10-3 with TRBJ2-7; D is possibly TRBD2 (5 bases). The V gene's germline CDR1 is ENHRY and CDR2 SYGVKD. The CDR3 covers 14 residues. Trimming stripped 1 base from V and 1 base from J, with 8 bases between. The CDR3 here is CAISEFGISYEQYF. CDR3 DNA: TGTGCCATCAGTGAGTTCGGGATTTCCTACGAGCAGTACTTC.

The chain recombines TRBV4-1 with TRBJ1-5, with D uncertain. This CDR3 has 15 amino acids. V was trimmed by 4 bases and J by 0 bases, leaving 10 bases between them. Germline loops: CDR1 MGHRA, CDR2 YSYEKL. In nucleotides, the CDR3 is TGCGCCAGCAGCCGCGAGGAAATTAGCAATCAGCCCCAGCATTTT. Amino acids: CASSREEISNQPQHF.

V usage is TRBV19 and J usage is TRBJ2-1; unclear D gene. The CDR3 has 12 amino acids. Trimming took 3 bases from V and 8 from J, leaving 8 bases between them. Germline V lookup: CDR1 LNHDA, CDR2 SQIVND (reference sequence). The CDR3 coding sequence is TGTGCCAGTAGTATGCTAGTGGATGAGCAGTTCTTC. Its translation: CASSMLVDEQFF.

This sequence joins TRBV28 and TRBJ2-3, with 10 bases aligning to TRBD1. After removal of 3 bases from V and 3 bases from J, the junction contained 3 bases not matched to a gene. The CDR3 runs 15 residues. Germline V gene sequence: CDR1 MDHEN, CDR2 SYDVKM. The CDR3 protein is CASSFDRGRTDTQYF. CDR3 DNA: TGTGCCAGCAGTTTCGACAGGGGGCGGACAGATACGCAGTATTTT.